These 13 T cell receptor beta chains originate from one sample sequenced in a study of PD-1 blockade in classical Hodgkin lymphoma. Measured with immunoSEQ multiplex PCR; TCRdb has only the in-frame clones, and not every one. The sample carries more than 50,000 clones, about 64% recorded once. Autologous stem cell transplantation was followed by relapse in every patient, and brentuximab vedotin exposure varied. The starting material was peripheral blood mononuclear cells (PBMCs), obtained before the second cycle of nivolumab. Every receptor here comes from a human donor with classical Hodgkin lymphoma.

The chain combines TRBV4-3 with TRBJ2-5; 8 bases agree with TRBD1. J was trimmed by 5 bases and V by 5 bases; bases with no gene match: 7. Germline V CDR1 and CDR2: LGHNA, YSLEER. The CDR3 has 14 residues. CDR3 nucleotide sequence: TGCGCCAGCAGCTTGGACAGGGACGGCGAGACCCAGTACTTC. Protein: CASSLDRDGETQYF.

V and J are TRBV15 and TRBJ1-4; D gene unclear. The CDR3 contains 16 residues. V was clipped by 3 bases and J by 0 bases, with 11 bases between them. Germline V gene lookup returns CDR1 LNHNV and CDR2 YYDKDF (reference sequence). In DNA form, the CDR3 reads TGTGCCACCAGCAGGGTACCCGGCTCAACTAATGAAAAACTGTTTTTT. This sequence encodes CATSRVPGSTNEKLFF. Combining the CDR3 with reference TRBV15 and TRBJ1-4 gives the whole variable domain DAMVIQNPRYQVTQFGKPVTLSCSQTLNHNVMYWYQQKSSQAPKLLFHYYDKDFNNEADTPDNFQSRRPNTSFCFLDIRSPGLGDTAMYLCATSRVPGSTNEKLFFGSGTQLSVL.

The chain uses TRBV6-5 and TRBJ2-5, with 8 bases matching TRBD1. Trimming cost V 5 bases and J 5 bases; bases outside gene matches: 10. This CDR3 has 15 amino acids. CDR1 and CDR2 from the germline V gene are MNHEY and SVGAGI. The CDR3: CASSPGTGVLETQYF. The CDR3 nucleotides are TGTGCCAGCAGTCCCGGGACAGGTGTGTTGGAGACCCAGTACTTC.

This clone is medium-sized (0.01 to 0.1%). The chain combines TRBV28 with TRBJ2-1; D not resolved. Trimming stripped 3 bases from V and 3 bases from J, with 9 bases between. The CDR3 totals 14 residues. Germline V CDR1 and CDR2: MDHEN, SYDVKM. The CDR3: CASSFGGVYNEQFF. CDR3 coding DNA: TGTGCCAGCAGTTTTGGTGGGGTCTACAATGAGCAGTTCTTC.

This rearrangement joins TRBV19 to TRBJ2-3; TRBD2 matches 8 bases. The CDR3 extends over 15 amino acids. V gave up 3 bases and J gave up 0 bases; unmatched junction bases: 2. CDR1 is LNHDA, CDR2 SQIVND, per germline (reference sequence). The DNA of the CDR3 is TGTGCCAGTAGTATCCGGGGGGGTAGCACAGATACGCAGTATTTT. Translated, it gives CASSIRGGSTDTQYF.

V is TRBV7-3 and J is TRBJ2-3, with 9 bases aligning to TRBD2. Trimming at V came to 0 bases and at J to 4 bases, leaving 17 bases not matched to a gene. The CDR3 loop spans 20 amino acids. CDR1 and CDR2 from the germline V gene are SGHTA and FQGTGA. CDR3 DNA: TGTGCCAGCAGCTTAACGGCGGGTTTGGCGGGGGGGCTAGAGGCAGATACGCAGTATTTT. It encodes CASSLTAGLAGGLEADTQYF.

The chain combines TRBV6-1 with TRBJ1-5, with D possibly TRBD1 on 5 matching bases. The CDR3 covers 15 residues. Germline-derived CDR1 and CDR2 are MNHNS and SASEGT. The V end was cut by 6 bases, the J end by 2 bases, with 14 bases between. The CDR3 protein is CASREQGLGNQPQHF. The CDR3 DNA reads as TGTGCCAGCAGAGAGCAGGGTCTTGGCAATCAGCCCCAGCATTTT.

The chain is built from TRBV5-6 and TRBJ1-1, with D possibly being TRBD1 (5 bases). Germline CDR1 reads SGHDT; CDR2 reads YYEEEE. V was cut by 1 base and J by 4 bases, with 8 bases left in between. The CDR3 has 13 amino acids. CDR3 sequence reads: CASSLPGGTEAFF. Written as DNA, the CDR3 is TGTGCCAGCAGCTTGCCGGGGGGCACTGAAGCTTTCTTT.

The rearrangement joins TRBV9 to TRBJ1-1; D possibly corresponds to TRBD1 (6 bases). CDR1 and CDR2 from the germline V gene are SGDLS and YYNGEE. Trimming shortened V by 0 bases and J by 7 bases, and 16 bases separated the two germline ends. This CDR3 comprises 15 residues. In nucleotides, the CDR3 is TGTGCCAGCAGCGTAGGGTGGGGGCCTGGGGATGAAGCTTTCTTT. This encodes CASSVGWGPGDEAFF.

The chain employs TRBV7-9 and TRBJ2-3, with TRBD1 matching over 8 bases. Germline lookup yields CDR1 SEHNR and CDR2 FQNEAQ (reference sequence). Unmatched junction bases numbered 7, after V lost 5 bases and J lost 0 bases. The CDR3 totals 16 residues. CDR3 bases: TGTGCCAGCAGCCTCGGACAGGGCCCTAGCACAGATACGCAGTATTTT. The encoded protein is CASSLGQGPSTDTQYF.

This clone was picked up a small number of times. The chain combines TRBV7-3 with TRBJ2-4, with TRBD1 matching 8 bases. CDR3 length equals 14 residues. The V segment lost 2 bases and the J segment 9 bases; nucleotides outside the gene matches: 6. Germline V gives CDR1 SGHTA, CDR2 FQGTGA. The chain's CDR3 is CASSLGQGIGIQYF. DNA for the CDR3: TGTGCCAGCAGCTTAGGACAGGGAATCGGCATTCAGTACTTC. Full variable domain (rest looked up from reference TRBV7-3 and TRBJ2-4): GAGVSQTPSNKVTEKGKYVELRCDPISGHTALYWYRQSLGQGPEFLIYFQGTGAADDSGLPNDRFFAVRPEGSVSTLKIQRTERGDSAVYLCASSLGQGIGIQYFGAGTRLSVL.

DNA of the CDR3: TGTGCCAGCAAGATCTTTCTAGCGCAGGATACGCAGTATTTT. Its translation is CASKIFLAQDTQYF. The rearrangement links TRBV6-5 to TRBJ2-3, with a weak D call TRBD2 (6 bases). The CDR3 is 14 residues long. V shed 7 bases and J shed 6 bases, with 17 bases lying between them. Germline lookup yields CDR1 MNHEY and CDR2 SVGAGI.

The V call is TRBV2, the J call TRBJ1-1; D uncertain. The germline CDR1 and CDR2 sequences are SNHLY and FYNNEI. This CDR3 is 16 amino acids long. Trimming removed 2 bases at V and 5 bases at J, with 18 bases between. The CDR3 DNA is TGTGCCAGCAGTGAAATGGACTTAATGTTTCGGACTGAAGCTTTCTTT. Protein sequence: CASSEMDLMFRTEAFF.